The entry below gives a single T cell receptor beta chain sequence along with its context. As yet, its antigen is unknown. The record originates from a study of T cell clones after liver transplantation. At the level of the study: A pre-transplant mixed lymphocyte reaction with TCRbeta sequencing defined graft-donor-reactive clones followed in post-transplant blood. Blood was drawn pre-transplant, before withdrawal, and after full or failed withdrawal. The study's findings and limits: Conclusions were preliminary, with small, heterogeneous patient groups. A larger donor-reactive than third-party decline suggested partial antigen-specific deletion.

The assay was immunoSEQ multiplex PCR, and TCRdb's table has in-frame clones only and misses some. The repertoire holds fewer than 50,000 clones, with around 83% as singletons. This CDR3 is 15 amino acids long. The V end lost 7 bases, the J end lost 1 base, and 17 bases lay between the germline ends. Germline V gene lookup returns CDR1 SGHRS and CDR2 YFSETQ. This chain links TRBV5-1 with TRBJ1-1; D remains ambiguous. The input for sequencing was CD4+ T cells from blood, taken 24 months after liver transplant. This clonotype was sampled from a human patient who received a liver transplant. A subset of T cells may come from the graft donor. The CDR3 spells CASLYDGRPNTEAFF. For the CDR3, the DNA is TGCGCCAGCTTATACGATGGACGGCCGAACACTGAAGCTTTCTTT.